This T cell receptor (beta chain) is drawn from a study of vaccination and CD4 T cells after COVID-19. The Oncomine TCR Beta short-read assay was what sequenced the DNA obtained from cultured CD4+ T cells. MiXCR, run by TCRdb on the PCR reads, gives a single entry per CDR3 protein. The sample yields 17,000 or so distinct CDR3 sequences, 55% to 65% seen once. Treatment reported: roughly ten-day PBMC culture with coronavirus spike peptide pools or control peptides (ViraFEST assay). ViraFEST sequenced TCRs after peptide-pool expansion of antigen-specific T cells. Trimming removed 0 bases at V and 6 bases at J, with 14 bases between. This CDR3 spans 16 amino acids. Germline loops: CDR1 MNHEY, CDR2 SMNVEV (reference sequence). Note on this clonotype: The antigen remains undetermined.

J is TRBJ1-4 and V is TRBV27; D possibly corresponds to TRBD1 (6 bases). The source is a human donor who had recovered from COVID-19. Specimen: CD4+ T cells from blood, cultured in vitro, collected after SARS-CoV-2 vaccination. The CDR3 sequence is CASSLSGVWTDEKLFF. In DNA form, the CDR3 reads TGTGCCAGCAGTTTATCGGGTGTCTGGACAGATGAAAAACTGTTTTTT.